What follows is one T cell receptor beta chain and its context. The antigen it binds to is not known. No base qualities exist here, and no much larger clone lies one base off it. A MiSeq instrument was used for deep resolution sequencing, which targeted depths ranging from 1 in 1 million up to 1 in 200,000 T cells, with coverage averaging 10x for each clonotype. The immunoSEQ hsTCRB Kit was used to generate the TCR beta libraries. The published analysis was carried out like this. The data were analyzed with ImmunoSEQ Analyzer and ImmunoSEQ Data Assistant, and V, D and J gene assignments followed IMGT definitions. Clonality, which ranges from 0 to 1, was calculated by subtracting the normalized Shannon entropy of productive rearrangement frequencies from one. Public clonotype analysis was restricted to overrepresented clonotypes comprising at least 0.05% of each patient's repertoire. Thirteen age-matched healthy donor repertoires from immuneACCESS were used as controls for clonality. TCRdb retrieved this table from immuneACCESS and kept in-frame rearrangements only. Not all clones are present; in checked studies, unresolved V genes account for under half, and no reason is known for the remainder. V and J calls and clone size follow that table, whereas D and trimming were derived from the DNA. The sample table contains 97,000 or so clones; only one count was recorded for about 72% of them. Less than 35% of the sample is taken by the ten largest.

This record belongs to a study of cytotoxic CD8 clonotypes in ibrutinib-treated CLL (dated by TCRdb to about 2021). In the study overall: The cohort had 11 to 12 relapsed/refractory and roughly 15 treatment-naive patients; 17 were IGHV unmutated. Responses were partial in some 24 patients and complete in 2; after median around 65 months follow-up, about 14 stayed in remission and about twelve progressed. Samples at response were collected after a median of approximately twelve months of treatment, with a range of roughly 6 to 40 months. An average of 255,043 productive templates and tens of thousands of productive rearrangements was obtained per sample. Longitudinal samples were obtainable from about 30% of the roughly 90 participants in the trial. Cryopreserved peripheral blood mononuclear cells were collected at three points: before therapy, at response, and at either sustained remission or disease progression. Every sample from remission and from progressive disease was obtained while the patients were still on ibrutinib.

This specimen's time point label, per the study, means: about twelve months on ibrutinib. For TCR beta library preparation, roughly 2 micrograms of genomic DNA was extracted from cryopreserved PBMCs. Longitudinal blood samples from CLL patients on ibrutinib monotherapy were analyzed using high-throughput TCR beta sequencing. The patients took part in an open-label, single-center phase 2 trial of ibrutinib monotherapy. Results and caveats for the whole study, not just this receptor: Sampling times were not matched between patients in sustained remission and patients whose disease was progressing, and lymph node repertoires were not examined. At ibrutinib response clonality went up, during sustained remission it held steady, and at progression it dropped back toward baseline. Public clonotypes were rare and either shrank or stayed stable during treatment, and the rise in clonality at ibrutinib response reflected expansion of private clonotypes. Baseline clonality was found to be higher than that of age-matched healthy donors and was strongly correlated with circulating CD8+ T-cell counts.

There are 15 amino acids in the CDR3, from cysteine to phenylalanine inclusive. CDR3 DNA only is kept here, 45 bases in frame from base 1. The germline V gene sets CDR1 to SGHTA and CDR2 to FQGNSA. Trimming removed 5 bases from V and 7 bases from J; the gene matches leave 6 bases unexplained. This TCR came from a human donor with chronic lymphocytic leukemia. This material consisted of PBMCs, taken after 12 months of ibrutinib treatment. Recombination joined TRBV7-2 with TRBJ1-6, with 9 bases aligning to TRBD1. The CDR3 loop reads CASSAGQGWNSPLHF. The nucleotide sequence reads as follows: TGTGCCAGCAGCGCAGGACAGGGGTGGAATTCACCCCTCCACTTT.